These 28 T cell receptor beta chains were all obtained from the same sample, sequenced in a study of T cell responses to AZD1222 COVID-19 vaccine. Profiling relied on immunoSEQ multiplex PCR, and the TCRdb table lists in-frame clones only, not all of them. In the table there are 130,000 or so clones, approximately 85% of which are singletons. Sequences were derived from peripheral blood, sampled 28 days after the second dose of the MenACWY control vaccine. Receptors originate from an adult who received the MenACWY meningococcal vaccine as a control.

The genes are TRBV27 and TRBJ1-1; D is perhaps TRBD1 (6 bases). V lost 7 bases and J 0 bases, leaving 9 bases between the germline ends. The CDR3 is 13 residues long. Germline CDR1 MNHEY, CDR2 SMNVEV (reference sequence). The CDR3 sequence: CASNGGMNTEAFF. The CDR3 DNA follows: TGTGCCAGCAACGGGGGCATGAACACTGAAGCTTTCTTT.

The chain has TRBV19 and TRBJ1-2; D ambiguous. The V end was cut by 3 bases, the J end by 3 bases, with 14 bases between. The CDR3 is 15 amino acids. The germline gives CDR1 LNHDA, CDR2 SQIVND (reference sequence). The CDR3 coding sequence is TGTGCCAGTAGTATCCGCCAGGCTTTATACTATGGCTACACCTTC. It is translated as CASSIRQALYYGYTF.

The J gene is TRBJ1-1, the V gene TRBV19, with D perhaps TRBD1 (6 bases). The CDR3 is made up of 16 amino acids. The V end was cut by 3 bases, the J end by 5 bases, with 19 bases between. Germline CDR1 LNHDA, CDR2 SQIVND (reference sequence). The chain's CDR3 is CASSITGLGSETEAFF. The CDR3 bases are TGTGCCAGTAGTATTACAGGGCTTGGATCGGAAACTGAAGCTTTCTTT.

The chain links TRBV27 to TRBJ2-3; D remains unclear. Germline loops: CDR1 MNHEY, CDR2 SMNVEV (reference sequence). The CDR3 is 13 residues long. Deletions cut 0 bases from V and 6 bases from J, with 7 bases between. The CDR3 DNA reads TGTGCCAGCAGTTTATCGATAGGTGATACGCAGTATTTT. It translates to CASSLSIGDTQYF.

As DNA, the CDR3 is TGTGCCAGCAGCCAGGACAGGGGGACTGAAAAACTGTTTTTT. Its protein product is CASSQDRGTEKLFF. This sequence joins TRBV11-3 and TRBJ1-4, with TRBD1 matching over 10 bases. The trim removed 5 bases at V and 7 bases at J, leaving 4 bases unmatched. The V gene's germline CDR1 is SGHNT and CDR2 YENEEA. The CDR3 is 14 residues long. Together with reference TRBV11-3 and TRBJ1-4, the CDR3 gives the full variable domain: EAGVVQSPRYKIIEKKQPVAFWCNPISGHNTLYWYLQNLGQGPELLIRYENEEAVDDSQLPKDRFSAERLKGVDSTLKIQPAELGDSAVYLCASSQDRGTEKLFFGSGTQLSVL.

This chain joins TRBV11-3 and TRBJ2-7, with D maybe TRBD2 (6 bases). The CDR3 extends over 16 amino acids. Germline V CDR1 and CDR2: SGHNT, YENEEA. V shed 3 bases and J shed 2 bases, with 17 bases lying between them. The CDR3 DNA sequence: TGTGCCAGCAGCTTTAAAGGAGGGCTAAGGACCTACGAGCAGTACTTC. Protein sequence: CASSFKGGLRTYEQYF.

Note on this clone: Within the sample, other DNA sequences also encode this same CDR3. V gene TRBV7-2 combines with J gene TRBJ2-7; the D is unclear. CDR1 and CDR2 from the germline V gene are SGHTA and FQGNSA. This CDR3 is built from 14 residues. Trimming shortened V by 1 base and J by 2 bases, and 9 bases separated the two germline ends. CDR3 residues: CASSLGTGAYEQYF. The DNA for the CDR3 is TGTGCCAGCAGCTTAGGGACGGGTGCCTACGAGCAGTACTTC.

CDR3 bases: TGCAGCGGAGGACAGGGGTTTGGGACTGAAGCTTTCTTT. Protein sequence: CSGGQGFGTEAFF. The chain uses TRBV29-1 and TRBJ1-1, with 9 bases identical to TRBD1. Germline CDR1 reads SQVTM; CDR2 reads ANQGSEA. The V gene end was trimmed by 7 bases and the J gene end by 5 bases; junction bases not matched to a gene: 8. The CDR3 loop spans 13 amino acids.

The genes are TRBV6-5 and TRBJ1-1; 10 bases match TRBD1. Germline CDR1 reads MNHEY; CDR2 reads SVGAGI. CDR3 length equals 14 residues. Trimming took 7 bases from V and 2 from J; bases not matched to a gene: 4. CDR3 sequence reads: CASIDRGRNTEAFF. DNA of the CDR3: TGTGCCAGCATCGACAGGGGGCGAAACACTGAAGCTTTCTTT.

The chain carries TRBV3-1 (or the pseudogene TRBV3-2) and TRBJ2-7, with D perhaps matching TRBD1 (6 bases). V was shortened by 3 bases and J by 6 bases, with 12 bases between the two germline ends. The germline gives CDR1 LGHDT, CDR2 YNNKEL (reference sequence). This CDR3 comprises 13 residues. The CDR3 loop is CASSHRGGGEQYV. In DNA, the CDR3 is TGTGCCAGCAGCCACAGGGGTGGTGGCGAGCAGTACGTC.

The rearrangement links TRBV4-1 to TRBJ1-2; D uncertain. In germline, CDR1 is MGHRA, CDR2 YSYEKL. This CDR3 region has 12 residues. The V gene lost 6 bases and the J gene lost 4 bases, with 9 bases spanning the gap. For the CDR3, the DNA is TGCGCCAGCAGTGACGGAGGCTATGGCTACACCTTC. This gives the protein CASSDGGYGYTF.

This clone came up once. The rearrangement uses TRBV28 and TRBJ1-1; D is undetermined. The CDR3 length is 12 residues. The germline V gene encodes CDR1 MDHEN and CDR2 SYDVKM. Trimming removed 6 bases from V and 2 bases from J, with 7 bases in between. CDR3 in amino acids: CASRQTNTEAFF. Written as DNA, the CDR3 is TGTGCCAGCAGACAAACTAACACTGAAGCTTTCTTT. The full variable domain, rest sourced from reference TRBV28 and TRBJ1-1, is DVKVTQSSRYLVKRTGEKVFLECVQDMDHENMFWYRQDPGLGLRLIYFSYDVKMKEKGDIPEGYSVSREKKERFSLILESASTNQTSMYLCASRQTNTEAFFGQGTRLTVV.

The rearrangement uses TRBV5-8 and TRBJ2-6; D could derive from TRBD1 or TRBD2 (5 bases each). The V end was cut by 4 bases, the J end by 2 bases, with 10 bases between. The CDR3 consists of 15 residues. The germline V gene encodes CDR1 SGHTS and CDR2 YDEGEE. CDR3 nucleotide sequence: TGTGCCAGCAGCCTGAGGGGTCCTGGGGCCAACGTCCTGACTTTC. Its translation: CASSLRGPGANVLTF.

This chain joins TRBV29-1 and TRBJ1-2; tentatively, D is TRBD1 (5 bases). The CDR3 loop spans 12 amino acids. Deletions cut 1 base from V and 3 bases from J, with 6 bases between. Looked up from germline, CDR1 is SQVTM and CDR2 is ANQGSEA. CDR3 sequence: CSVEGRDYGYTF. The CDR3 DNA sequence: TGCAGCGTTGAAGGCAGGGACTATGGCTACACCTTC.

V and J are TRBV7-6 and TRBJ2-7, with TRBD2 matching over 7 bases. V gave up 5 bases and J gave up 2 bases; unmatched junction bases: 9. The CDR3 covers 15 residues. CDR1 is SGHVS, CDR2 FNYEAQ, per germline. CDR3 loop: CASSAEAGVTYEQYF. As DNA, the CDR3 is TGTGCCAGCAGCGCGGAGGCGGGAGTAACCTACGAGCAGTACTTC.

This clone occurred once. At one boundary the junction diverges from the germline segment, which might be a read error. V gene TRBV30 combines with J gene TRBJ1-6; D may be TRBD1 (6 bases). Per the germline V gene, CDR1 is GTSNPN and CDR2 is SVGIG (reference sequence). This CDR3 is built from 15 residues. The CDR3 DNA is TGTGCCTGGAGAGTAATCAGGGGCTATAATTCACCCCTTCACTTT. Translating gives CAWRVIRGYNSPLHF.

This CDR3 reads CASSTGGEGSSKAFF. DNA for the CDR3: TGCGCCAGCAGCACCGGCGGAGAAGGCTCCAGCAAAGCTTTCTTT. V gene TRBV5-1 combines with J gene TRBJ1-1; D unclear. Germline values: CDR1 SGHRS, CDR2 YFSETQ. The V and J ends lost 4 bases and 9 bases respectively, with 22 bases between them. This CDR3 is 15 amino acids long.

The CDR3 sequence: CASSLSQGSDYGYTF. CDR3 in DNA: TGTGCCAGCAGCTTGAGCCAGGGCAGTGACTATGGCTACACCTTC. V is TRBV5-5 and J is TRBJ1-2; D is perhaps TRBD1 (5 bases). The CDR3 runs 15 residues. Trimming shortened V by 1 base and J by 3 bases, and 13 bases separated the two germline ends. CDR1 and CDR2 from the germline V gene are SGHKS and YYEKEE (reference sequence).

The chain couples TRBV5-1 to TRBJ1-1, with 8 bases lining up with TRBD1. The CDR3 is 14 amino acids. Germline trimming cut 4 bases from V and 1 base from J; bases unmatched to any gene: 3. Germline CDR1 reads SGHRS; CDR2 reads YFSETQ. CDR3 bases: TGCGCCAGCAGCCCCAGGGGGCAGAACACTGAAGCTTTCTTT. This sequence encodes CASSPRGQNTEAFF.

V and J are TRBV5-1 and TRBJ1-2, with TRBD1 as a possible D gene (6 bases). The CDR3 is made up of 17 amino acids. Germline V lookup: CDR1 SGHRS, CDR2 YFSETQ. With 0 bases removed from V and 5 bases from J, the gap between germline ends came to 20 bases. The CDR3 spells CASSLESGGGGHYGYTF. In DNA, the CDR3 is TGCGCCAGCAGCTTGGAGTCTGGGGGCGGAGGACATTATGGCTACACCTTC. The full variable domain, its missing parts supplied by reference TRBV5-1 and TRBJ1-2, is KAGVTQTPRYLIKTRGQQVTLSCSPISGHRSVSWYQQTPGQGLQFLFEYFSETQRNKGNFPGRFSGRQFSNSRSEMNVSTLELGDSALYLCASSLESGGGGHYGYTFGSGTRLTVV.

J is TRBJ1-2 and V is TRBV15, with a weak D call TRBD1 (5 bases). V dropped 4 bases and J dropped 7 bases, with 16 bases sitting between them. Germline CDR1 and CDR2: LNHNV and YYDKDF (reference sequence). The CDR3 is 14 residues long. This CDR3 is CATSTRLQGSGYTF. The CDR3, as DNA: TGTGCCACCAGCACTCGCTTGCAGGGATCTGGCTACACCTTC.

The CDR3 sequence is CASSLQGANTGELFF. The CDR3, as DNA: TGTGCCAGCAGCTTGCAGGGCGCGAACACCGGGGAGCTGTTTTTT. V gene TRBV5-6 combines with J gene TRBJ2-2; a possible D gene is TRBD1 (5 bases). Trimming cost V 1 base and J 0 bases, with 7 bases left between them. CDR1 is SGHDT, CDR2 YYEEEE, per germline. This CDR3 spans 15 amino acids.

The chain carries TRBV10-3 and TRBJ1-5; 7 nucleotides line up with TRBD1. The CDR3 sequence is 14 residues long. Trimming cost V 10 bases and J 7 bases; bases outside gene matches: 13. Germline loops: CDR1 ENHRY, CDR2 SYGVKD. Here the CDR3 DNA reads TGTGCCAGCGACCGAGGGGGCGCAGGACAGCCCCAGCATTTT. Protein sequence: CASDRGGAGQPQHF.

This chain connects TRBV25-1 to TRBJ1-3; D possibly corresponds to TRBD1 (5 bases). The CDR3 loop spans 17 amino acids. The V end was cut by 3 bases, the J end by 0 bases, with 15 bases between. Germline CDR1 reads MGHDK; CDR2 reads SYGVNS. The CDR3, as DNA: TGTGCCAGCAGTGATCCTGGGGACGAGCTCTCTGGAAACACCATATATTTT. This sequence encodes CASSDPGDELSGNTIYF.

V and J are TRBV2 and TRBJ1-6; D is ambiguous. V lost 5 bases, J lost 6 bases, and 11 bases lay in between. Germline V gene sequence: CDR1 SNHLY, CDR2 FYNNEI. The CDR3 is 14 residues long. The CDR3: CASSQASLNSPLHF. The CDR3 DNA sequence: TGTGCCAGCAGTCAGGCTTCTCTTAATTCACCCCTCCACTTT.

The table lists this clone with a few counts. This chain uses TRBV11-2 with TRBJ1-1; D is possibly TRBD1 (5 bases). This CDR3 has 15 residues. Trimming cost V 3 bases and J 5 bases, with 16 bases left between them. Germline loops: CDR1 SGHAT, CDR2 FQNNGV. CDR3 sequence: CASSFGGAGVTEAFF. CDR3 nucleotides: TGTGCCAGCAGCTTCGGGGGAGCGGGGGTGACTGAAGCTTTCTTT.

The chain is built from TRBV7-2 and TRBJ1-1, with no clear D. This CDR3 is 14 amino acids long. CDR1 and CDR2 (germline): SGHTA, FQGNSA. The V and J ends lost 5 bases and 4 bases respectively, with 14 bases between them. CDR3 nucleotides: TGTGCCAGCAGCCTAAAGCCGGCAACCACTGAAGCTTTCTTT. Residues: CASSLKPATTEAFF. Using reference TRBV7-2 and TRBJ1-1 for the parts outside the CDR3, the full variable domain is GAGVSQSPSNKVTEKGKDVELRCDPISGHTALYWYRQSLGQGLEFLIYFQGNSAPDKSGLPSDRFSAERTGGSVSTLTIQRTQQEDSAVYLCASSLKPATTEAFFGQGTRLTVV.

The chain links TRBV6-5 to TRBJ2-5; TRBD2 agrees at 12 bases. V was clipped by 5 bases and J by 6 bases; unmatched bases: 4. CDR1 is MNHEY, CDR2 SVGAGI, per germline. The CDR3 consists of 14 residues. CDR3 residues: CASSRTSGEKTQYF. The CDR3 bases are TGTGCCAGCAGTCGGACTAGCGGGGAAAAGACCCAGTACTTC.